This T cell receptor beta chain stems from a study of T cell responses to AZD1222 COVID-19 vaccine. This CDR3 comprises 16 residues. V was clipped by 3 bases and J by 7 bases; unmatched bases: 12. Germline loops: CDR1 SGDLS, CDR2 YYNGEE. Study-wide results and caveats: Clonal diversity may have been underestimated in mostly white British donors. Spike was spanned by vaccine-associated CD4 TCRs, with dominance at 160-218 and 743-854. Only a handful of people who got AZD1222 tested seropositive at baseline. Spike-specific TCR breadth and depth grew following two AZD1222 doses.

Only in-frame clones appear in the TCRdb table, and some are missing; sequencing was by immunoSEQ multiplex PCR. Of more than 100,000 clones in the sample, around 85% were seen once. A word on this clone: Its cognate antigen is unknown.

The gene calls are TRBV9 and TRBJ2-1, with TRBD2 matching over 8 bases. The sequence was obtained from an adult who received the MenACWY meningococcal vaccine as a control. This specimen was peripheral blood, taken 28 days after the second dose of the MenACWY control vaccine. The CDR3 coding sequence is TGTGCCAGCAGCGCCGCGGGGACTAGTGGGGGGAATGAGCAGTTCTTC. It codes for CASSAAGTSGGNEQFF.